The 9 T cell receptor beta chains below were found in one sample sequenced in a study of T-cell memory formation after mild COVID-19 (dated by TCRdb to the early 2020s). Library generation was performed with 5' RACE. The sample was run on an Illumina NovaSeq 6000. Clones were called with MiXCR by TCRdb after fastp trimmed the public reads at Q25, and only in-frame beta chains were retained. Identical CDR3 protein sequences are pooled into one entry, listed with their most common genes and DNA. The table for this sample lists a few hundred thousand distinct CDR3 sequences; roughly 23% of them were counted only once. Of the sample, 9.5% to 15% falls within the top ten clones. The specimen sequenced was PBMCs or a T cell subset sorted from them (not recorded which). The receptors were sampled from an adult woman who had mild COVID-19 (a few samples of this study predate the infection). The sample titles of this study are shuffled in the database, so cell type and time point are left out; the donor was told from shared clones.

The V gene is TRBV12-5, the J gene TRBJ1-5; maybe TRBD1 (6 bases). The CDR3 is made up of 15 amino acids. The V gene's germline CDR1 is LGHNT and CDR2 FRNRAP. Trimming removed 2 bases from V and 1 base from J, with 9 bases in between. CDR3 in DNA: TGTGCTAGTGGTTTGAGGGGGTTGAGCAATCAGCCCCAGCATTTT. This sequence encodes CASGLRGLSNQPQHF. Variable domain in full (rest from reference TRBV12-5 and TRBJ1-5): DARVTQTPRHKVTEMGQEVTMRCQPILGHNTVFWYRQTMMQGLELLAYFRNRAPLDDSGMPKDRFSAEMPDATLATLKIQPSEPRDSAVYFCASGLRGLSNQPQHFGDGTRLSIL.

There are a few counts of this clonotype. This chain joins TRBV12-3 or TRBV12-4 and TRBJ2-2, with 7 bases lining up with TRBD2. The J segment lost 0 bases and the V segment lost 4 bases, leaving 8 bases of the junction unmatched. The CDR3 totals 17 residues. CDR3 protein: CASSSTEAGPNTGELFF. In DNA form, the CDR3 reads TGTGCCAGCAGTTCGACAGAAGCGGGGCCGAACACCGGGGAGCTGTTTTTT.

The table lists this clonotype with a few counts. This chain joins TRBV29-1 and TRBJ2-3, with D hard to call. Trimming pared 4 bases from V and 3 bases from J, leaving 11 bases between. The CDR3 totals 13 residues. CDR1 SQVTM and CDR2 ANQGSEA come from the germline V gene. CDR3 in amino acids: CSVADGTTDTQYF. The CDR3 DNA reads as TGCAGCGTTGCAGACGGAACGACAGATACGCAGTATTTT.

V usage is TRBV5-1 and J usage is TRBJ2-7, with 10 bases aligning to TRBD1. Unmatched junction bases numbered 9, after V lost 2 bases and J lost 7 bases. The CDR3 sequence is 15 residues long. Germline V CDR1 and CDR2: SGHRS, YFSETQ. The CDR3 sequence: CASSLLPGQGKEQYF. Written as DNA, the CDR3 is TGCGCCAGCAGCTTACTGCCGGGACAGGGGAAGGAGCAGTACTTC.

The J gene is TRBJ2-7, the V gene TRBV7-9; 10 bases map to TRBD1. CDR1 and CDR2 (germline): SEHNR, FQNEAQ (reference sequence). CDR3 size: 16 residues. Germline trimming cut 0 bases from V and 2 bases from J; bases unmatched to any gene: 4. The CDR3 nucleotides are TGTGCCAGCAGCTTAGCTGGGACAGGGGAGGCCTACGAGCAGTACTTC. Amino acid sequence: CASSLAGTGEAYEQYF. The complete variable domain, with remaining parts taken from reference TRBV7-9 and TRBJ2-7, reads DTGVSQNPRHKITKRGQNVTFRCDPISEHNRLYWYRQTLGQGPEFLTYFQNEAQLEKSRLLSDRFSAERPKGSFSTLEIQRTEQGDSAMYLCASSLAGTGEAYEQYFGPGTRLTVT.

The rearrangement links TRBV7-9 to TRBJ1-1; D is ambiguous. Germline V CDR1 and CDR2: SEHNR, FQNEAQ (reference sequence). This CDR3 comprises 14 residues. Trimming pared 6 bases from V and 0 bases from J, leaving 11 bases between. DNA of the CDR3: TGTGCCAGCAGTTCCGACACCTTGAACACTGAAGCTTTCTTT. Encoded protein: CASSSDTLNTEAFF.

The rearrangement joins TRBV11-2 to TRBJ1-6; unclear D gene. Germline lookup yields CDR1 SGHAT and CDR2 FQNNGV. This CDR3 region has 15 residues. V lost 1 base and J 8 bases, leaving 12 bases between the germline ends. The CDR3 DNA reads as TGTGCCAGCAGCTTAGGAGTACCTTGGGATTCACCCCTCCACTTT. Amino acids: CASSLGVPWDSPLHF.

The genes are TRBV15 and TRBJ2-5, with a weak D call TRBD1 (6 bases). V gave up 3 bases and J gave up 0 bases, with 11 bases separating them. There are 15 residues in the CDR3. Germline V lookup: CDR1 LNHNV, CDR2 YYDKDF (reference sequence). The CDR3 region has the DNA TGTGCCACCAGCAGCCCCCGGGACAACCAAGAGACCCAGTACTTC. Its translation: CATSSPRDNQETQYF.

The chain uses TRBV30 and TRBJ2-7; 9 bases match TRBD2. Germline V lookup: CDR1 GTSNPN, CDR2 SVGIG (reference sequence). The trim removed 3 bases at V and 4 bases at J, leaving 7 bases unmatched. This CDR3 comprises 14 residues. CDR3 residues: CAWSPGLAIYEQYF. The CDR3 DNA sequence: TGTGCCTGGAGCCCGGGACTAGCCATATACGAGCAGTACTTC.